These 31 T cell receptor beta chains came from one sample sequenced in a study of technical replicates of blood from four donors. The protocol was immunoSEQ multiplex PCR, while the TCRdb copy is restricted to in-frame clones and leaves out a portion. This sample carries fewer than 80,000 clones, around 92% of them seen once, and the ten largest clones take approximately 4.8%. The sample comprised PBMCs. The receptors derive from a human donor in good health. Some clones in this sample may be carry-over from other donors' samples.

CDR3 amino acids: CASTTRTDSNQPQHF. The CDR3 DNA reads TGTGCCAGTACCACTCGGACAGATAGCAATCAGCCCCAGCATTTT. V gene TRBV19 combines with J gene TRBJ1-5; possibly TRBD1 for D (6 bases). Germline V gives CDR1 LNHDA, CDR2 SQIVND (reference sequence). V lost 7 bases and J lost 0, with 13 bases in between. The CDR3 is 15 residues long.

This chain connects TRBV5-8 to TRBJ1-1, with TRBD1 as a possible D gene (5 bases). This CDR3 is built from 14 residues. Germline V lookup: CDR1 SGHTS, CDR2 YDEGEE. V dropped 0 bases and J dropped 0 bases, with 6 bases sitting between them. The DNA for the CDR3 is TGTGCCAGCAGCTTGGGACAGATGAACACTGAAGCTTTCTTT. This encodes CASSLGQMNTEAFF.

V usage is TRBV19 and J usage is TRBJ2-7, with D maybe TRBD1 (6 bases). V was shortened by 3 bases and J by 5 bases, with 8 bases between the two germline ends. The germline V gene has CDR1 LNHDA and CDR2 SQIVND (reference sequence). The CDR3 contains 12 residues. The CDR3 DNA reads TGTGCCAGTAGTATGGGGACAAACGAGCAGTACTTC. Protein: CASSMGTNEQYF.

This chain links TRBV11-2 with TRBJ2-3; 8 bases agree with TRBD2. With V trimmed by 1 base and J by 4 bases, 7 bases remained unmatched. This CDR3 is built from 16 residues. Germline CDR1 reads SGHAT; CDR2 reads FQNNGV. The CDR3 sequence: CASSLVGGLAADTQYF. The CDR3 DNA reads TGTGCCAGCAGCTTAGTTGGCGGACTAGCTGCAGATACGCAGTATTTT. The full variable domain, with the rest looked up from reference TRBV11-2 and TRBJ2-3, is EAGVAQSPRYKIIEKRQSVAFWCNPISGHATLYWYQQILGQGPKLLIQFQNNGVVDDSQLPKDRFSAERLKGVDSTLKIQPAKLEDSAVYLCASSLVGGLAADTQYFGPGTRLTVL.

The chain uses TRBV5-6 and TRBJ1-5, with TRBD1 matching 7 bases. V shed 3 bases and J 7 bases; nucleotides not matched to a gene: 13. This CDR3 comprises 16 residues. CDR1 SGHDT and CDR2 YYEEEE come from the germline V gene. The chain's CDR3 is CASSSTVQGFDQPQHF. CDR3 sequence (DNA): TGTGCCAGCAGCTCGACGGTACAGGGGTTTGACCAGCCCCAGCATTTT.

The CDR3 region has the DNA TGCGCCAGCAGCCAAGGAGCGGGAGGCTGGGATGAGCAGTTCTTC. Protein sequence: CASSQGAGGWDEQFF. The chain joins TRBV4-3 to TRBJ2-1, with TRBD2 matching 9 bases. V dropped 1 base and J dropped 8; count of bases not matched to a gene: 6. Germline CDR1 and CDR2: LGHNA and YSLEER. The CDR3 length is 15 residues.

The V call is TRBV11-1, the J call TRBJ1-1; 7 positions match TRBD1. The junction had 10 bases not matched to a gene; V was cut back by 2 bases and J by 10 bases. The CDR3 length is 14 residues. Per germline, CDR1 SGHAT and CDR2 FQDESV (reference sequence). This CDR3 reads CASSLTIGGRGAFF. The CDR3 DNA follows: TGTGCCAGCAGCTTAACGATAGGGGGCCGGGGAGCTTTCTTT. The variable domain in full, with the rest retrieved from reference TRBV11-1 and TRBJ1-1, is EAEVAQSPRYKITEKSQAVAFWCDPISGHATLYWYRQILGQGPELLVQFQDESVVDDSQLPKDRFSAERLKGVDSTLKIQPAELGDSAMYLCASSLTIGGRGAFFGQGTRLTVV.

The chain uses TRBV7-2 and TRBJ1-1, with D perhaps TRBD1 (5 bases). From germline, CDR1 is SGHTA and CDR2 FQGNSA. V was cut by 1 base and J by 5 bases, with 11 bases left in between. This CDR3 is built from 14 residues. Written as DNA, the CDR3 is TGTGCCAGCAGCTTAGGAGGGGCGGGAACTGAAGCTTTCTTT. Protein: CASSLGGAGTEAFF.

V is TRBV18 and J is TRBJ2-7; the D is unclear. The ends were cut back, 3 bases at V and 0 bases at J, with 3 bases in the middle. This CDR3 spans 12 amino acids. Germline assignment: CDR1 KGHSH and CDR2 LQKENI. CDR3 DNA sequence: TGTGCCAGCTCACCCGGCTCCTACGAGCAGTACTTC. Its translation is CASSPGSYEQYF.

This chain joins TRBV11-3 and TRBJ2-7; a weak D match, TRBD2 (6 bases). This CDR3 has 14 amino acids. The germline gives CDR1 SGHNT, CDR2 YENEEA. The V end was cut by 5 bases, the J end by 3 bases, with 14 bases between. In nucleotides, the CDR3 is TGTGCCAGCAGCCAACGTAGCGGCAGCTACGAGCAGTACTTC. Protein product: CASSQRSGSYEQYF.

This chain links TRBV5-1 with TRBJ1-1; no reliable D call. The V end lost 3 bases, the J end lost 0 bases, and 6 bases lay between the germline ends. The germline V gene has CDR1 SGHRS and CDR2 YFSETQ. The CDR3 has 13 residues. CDR3 in amino acids: CASSSGLNTEAFF. In nucleotides, the CDR3 is TGCGCCAGCAGCTCCGGGTTGAACACTGAAGCTTTCTTT.

This chain connects TRBV12-5 to TRBJ2-1; 8 bases align to TRBD2. From germline, CDR1 is LGHNT and CDR2 FRNRAP. J gave up 4 bases and V 0 bases, and 5 bases lay outside the gene matches. The CDR3 is 16 amino acids. CDR3 loop: CASGLVTAGVYNEQFF. DNA for the CDR3: TGTGCTAGTGGTTTGGTGACAGCGGGAGTTTACAATGAGCAGTTCTTC.

V and J are TRBV18 and TRBJ1-2, with D uncertain. CDR1 is KGHSH, CDR2 LQKENI, per germline. CDR3 size: 15 residues. The V end was cut by 1 base, the J end by 0 bases, with 9 bases between. In nucleotides, the CDR3 is TGTGCCAGCTCACCACGCGGGGATGCTAACTATGGCTACACCTTC. This sequence encodes CASSPRGDANYGYTF.

This chain joins TRBV19 and TRBJ2-7; D unclear. In germline, CDR1 is LNHDA, CDR2 SQIVND (reference sequence). V lost 4 bases and J 4 bases, leaving 11 bases between the germline ends. CDR3 length equals 13 residues. The CDR3 nucleotides read TGTGCCAGTAGTACCCGCAACAGTTACGAGCAGTACTTC. It translates to CASSTRNSYEQYF.

CDR3 in DNA: TGCGCCAGCAGCCAAGATTTTTCAGGGTTCTACGAGCAGTACTTC. Its translation is CASSQDFSGFYEQYF. The chain couples TRBV4-3 to TRBJ2-7; D perhaps matches TRBD1 (5 bases). V was trimmed by 0 bases and J by 3 bases, leaving 12 bases between them. Germline CDR1 reads LGHNA; CDR2 reads YSLEER. The CDR3 runs to 15 residues.

The chain combines TRBV6-5 with TRBJ2-1; possibly TRBD2 for D (6 bases). Germline V gives CDR1 MNHEY, CDR2 SVGAGI. V dropped 0 bases and J dropped 9 bases, with 12 bases sitting between them. There are 14 residues in the CDR3. The CDR3 DNA follows: TGTGCCAGCAGTTACTCGAGACTAGATGGTGAGCAGTTCTTC. It encodes CASSYSRLDGEQFF.

This sequence joins TRBV10-3 and TRBJ2-7; 10 bases line up with TRBD1. The CDR3 length is 15 residues. Germline lookup yields CDR1 ENHRY and CDR2 SYGVKD. V dropped 0 bases and J dropped 4; count of bases not matched to a gene: 3. CDR3 sequence (DNA): TGTGCCATCAGTGAGTCTGGACAGGGGGTATACGAGCAGTACTTC. Translated, it gives CAISESGQGVYEQYF.

The chain recombines TRBV5-1 with TRBJ1-6; 9 positions match TRBD1. The CDR3 has 17 amino acids. From germline, CDR1 is SGHRS and CDR2 YFSETQ. Trimming at V came to 3 bases and at J to 6 bases, leaving 10 bases not matched to a gene. The CDR3 DNA reads as TGCGCCAGCAGCTCACCCAGCACAGGGGGCGGTAATTCACCCCTCCACTTT. It yields the protein CASSSPSTGGGNSPLHF.

The chain has TRBV9 and TRBJ2-5; D may be TRBD2 (5 bases). Germline-derived CDR1 and CDR2 are SGDLS and YYNGEE. Between the trimmed V and J ends, which lost 5 bases and 7 bases, there was a span of 15 bases. The CDR3 loop spans 13 amino acids. CDR3 sequence (DNA): TGTGCCAGCAGTCAAACTAGATGGGGGACCCAGTACTTC. It encodes CASSQTRWGTQYF.

This clone was counted a few times. The chain is built from TRBV14 and TRBJ2-1; no firm D call. Trimming pared 0 bases from V and 7 bases from J, leaving 19 bases between. The germline V gene encodes CDR1 SGHDN and CDR2 FVKESK. This CDR3 spans 17 amino acids. The CDR3 DNA is TGTGCCAGCAGCCAAGATCGAGGCAGACCTCACCTTAATGAGCAGTTCTTC. Encoded protein: CASSQDRGRPHLNEQFF.

In regard to this clone: Other DNA variants within this sample encode the same CDR3. The chain employs TRBV7-2 and TRBJ2-2, with TRBD2 matching 11 bases. The CDR3 spans 17 residues. Looked up from germline, CDR1 is SGHTA and CDR2 is FQGNSA. V trimming: 1 base; J trimming: 6 bases; junction bases outside the gene matches: 7. The CDR3 region has the DNA TGTGCCAGCAGCTTAGGGGTAGCGGGGGGGCCGTCCGGGGAGCTGTTTTTT. Translation: CASSLGVAGGPSGELFF.

The V and J genes are TRBV5-1 and TRBJ2-5, with a tentative D call TRBD2 (7 bases). Germline values: CDR1 SGHRS, CDR2 YFSETQ. This CDR3 is built from 15 residues. The ends were cut back, 4 bases at V and 11 bases at J, with 24 bases in the middle. The CDR3 here is CASSGRGAQDEKQYF. In DNA form, the CDR3 reads TGCGCCAGCAGCGGCCGGGGGGCCCAGGACGAGAAGCAGTACTTC.

The genes are TRBV30 and TRBJ2-7; maybe TRBD1 (5 bases). Trimming pared 1 base from V and 7 bases from J, leaving 14 bases between. The CDR3 length is 13 residues. In germline, CDR1 is GTSNPN, CDR2 SVGIG (reference sequence). The CDR3 region is CAWSAQGPGEQYF. CDR3 in DNA: TGTGCCTGGAGTGCCCAGGGCCCTGGAGAGCAGTACTTC.

J is TRBJ1-2 and V is TRBV7-2, with D unclear. The V end was cut by 4 bases, the J end by 2 bases, with 8 bases between. CDR1 and CDR2 from the germline V gene are SGHTA and FQGNSA. The CDR3 sequence is 13 residues long. CDR3 in amino acids: CASSSPVNYGYTF. CDR3 sequence (DNA): TGTGCCAGCAGCTCCCCCGTCAACTATGGCTACACCTTC. Supplemented by reference TRBV7-2 and TRBJ1-2, the full variable domain reads GAGVSQSPSNKVTEKGKDVELRCDPISGHTALYWYRQSLGQGLEFLIYFQGNSAPDKSGLPSDRFSAERTGGSVSTLTIQRTQQEDSAVYLCASSSPVNYGYTFGSGTRLTVV.

The chain employs TRBV5-6 and TRBJ1-1; 10 nucleotides align to TRBD1. CDR1 and CDR2 (germline): SGHDT, YYEEEE. The CDR3 is 17 amino acids. V was pared by 0 bases and J by 2 bases, with 7 bases of the junction left unmatched. The CDR3 loop reads CASSLVRDRGFNTEAFF. The CDR3 DNA follows: TGTGCCAGCAGCTTGGTCCGGGACAGGGGTTTCAACACTGAAGCTTTCTTT.

The chain recombines TRBV19 with TRBJ1-6; the D gene is possibly TRBD1 (5 bases). V lost 4 bases and J 5 bases, leaving 18 bases between the germline ends. This CDR3 is 17 amino acids long. The germline gives CDR1 LNHDA, CDR2 SQIVND (reference sequence). The CDR3 DNA reads TGTGCCAGTAGTAGAATGGGGCAGGGCCCCAATAATTCACCCCTCCACTTT. This translates into CASSRMGQGPNNSPLHF.

V gene TRBV4-1 combines with J gene TRBJ2-1, with TRBD2 identical over 10 bases. With V trimmed by 3 bases and J by 10 bases, 9 bases remained unmatched. The CDR3 is 15 residues long. Germline V gene sequence: CDR1 MGHRA, CDR2 YSYEKL. The DNA of the CDR3 is TGCGCCAGCAGCCAGGTCGGAGCGGGAGGGGAGGAGCAGTTCTTC. It codes for CASSQVGAGGEEQFF.

This sequence joins TRBV5-1 and TRBJ2-7; 9 bases are shared with TRBD1. Per the germline V gene, CDR1 is SGHRS and CDR2 is YFSETQ. The CDR3 has 16 amino acids. V lost 4 bases to trimming and J lost 1 base; unmatched junction nucleotides: 9. The CDR3 region has the DNA TGCGCCAGCAGCACAGGGGGCGGGAGTTCTTCCTACGAGCAGTACTTC. Amino acid sequence: CASSTGGGSSSYEQYF. The whole variable domain, remainder taken from reference TRBV5-1 and TRBJ2-7, is KAGVTQTPRYLIKTRGQQVTLSCSPISGHRSVSWYQQTPGQGLQFLFEYFSETQRNKGNFPGRFSGRQFSNSRSEMNVSTLELGDSALYLCASSTGGGSSSYEQYFGPGTRLTVT.

The chain has TRBV10-3 and TRBJ1-2; 9 bases agree with TRBD1. The CDR3 covers 17 residues. The junction had 13 bases not matched to a gene; V was cut back by 6 bases and J by 2 bases. Germline values: CDR1 ENHRY, CDR2 SYGVKD. The CDR3 DNA sequence: TGTGCCATCAGGGATCCCGGGACAGGGTTAGGGAACTATGGCTACACCTTC. Protein product: CAIRDPGTGLGNYGYTF.

The CDR3 protein is CASTLLSDPGTSGGGEQFF. DNA of the CDR3: TGTGCCAGCACTCTCCTGTCCGATCCCGGGACTAGCGGGGGCGGGGAGCAGTTCTTC. The chain joins TRBV6-7 to TRBJ2-1, with 14 bases that match TRBD2. TRBV6-7 is treated as an ORF (open reading frame) with a function not yet certain. After removal of 7 bases from V and 10 bases from J, the junction contained 21 bases not matched to a gene. This CDR3 comprises 19 residues.

The chain carries TRBV19 and TRBJ2-7, with unresolved D. From germline, CDR1 is LNHDA and CDR2 SQIVND (reference sequence). With 9 bases removed from V and 6 bases from J, the gap between germline ends came to 21 bases. CDR3 length equals 14 residues. The CDR3 DNA is TGTGCCAGCCCGATAGCCAGTCAATTCGGCGAGCAGTACTTC. Its translation is CASPIASQFGEQYF.